Listed here is a single T cell receptor (beta chain). Trimming left V 0 bases short and J 7 bases short, with 12 bases between. Germline V gene sequence: CDR1 KGHSH, CDR2 LQKENI. The CDR3 spans 14 residues. Clones were read by immunoSEQ multiplex PCR, and TCRdb kept only the in-frame ones, dropping some. Here the sample spans 200,000 to 300,000 clones, 80% to 85% being singletons. These data come from a study of Tregs in tolerant kidney transplant recipients. The source is a human donor in good health. V and J are TRBV18 and TRBJ1-1; weak D call: TRBD1 (6 bases). Input material: CD4+ T cells from blood. The CDR3 DNA follows: TGTGCCAGCTCACCACCGGACAGCTGGGGTGAAGCTTTCTTT. Encoded protein: CASSPPDSWGEAFF.